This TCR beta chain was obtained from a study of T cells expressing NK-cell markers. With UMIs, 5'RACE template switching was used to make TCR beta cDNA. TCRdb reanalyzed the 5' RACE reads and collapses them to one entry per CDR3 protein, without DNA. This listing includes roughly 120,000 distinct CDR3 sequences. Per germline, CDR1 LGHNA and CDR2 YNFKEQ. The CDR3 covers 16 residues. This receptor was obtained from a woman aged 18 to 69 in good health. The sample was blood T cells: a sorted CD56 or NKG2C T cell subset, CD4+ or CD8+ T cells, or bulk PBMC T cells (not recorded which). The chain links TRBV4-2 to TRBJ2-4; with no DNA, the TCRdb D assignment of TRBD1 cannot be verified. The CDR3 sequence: CASSQTTGAYKNIQYF.